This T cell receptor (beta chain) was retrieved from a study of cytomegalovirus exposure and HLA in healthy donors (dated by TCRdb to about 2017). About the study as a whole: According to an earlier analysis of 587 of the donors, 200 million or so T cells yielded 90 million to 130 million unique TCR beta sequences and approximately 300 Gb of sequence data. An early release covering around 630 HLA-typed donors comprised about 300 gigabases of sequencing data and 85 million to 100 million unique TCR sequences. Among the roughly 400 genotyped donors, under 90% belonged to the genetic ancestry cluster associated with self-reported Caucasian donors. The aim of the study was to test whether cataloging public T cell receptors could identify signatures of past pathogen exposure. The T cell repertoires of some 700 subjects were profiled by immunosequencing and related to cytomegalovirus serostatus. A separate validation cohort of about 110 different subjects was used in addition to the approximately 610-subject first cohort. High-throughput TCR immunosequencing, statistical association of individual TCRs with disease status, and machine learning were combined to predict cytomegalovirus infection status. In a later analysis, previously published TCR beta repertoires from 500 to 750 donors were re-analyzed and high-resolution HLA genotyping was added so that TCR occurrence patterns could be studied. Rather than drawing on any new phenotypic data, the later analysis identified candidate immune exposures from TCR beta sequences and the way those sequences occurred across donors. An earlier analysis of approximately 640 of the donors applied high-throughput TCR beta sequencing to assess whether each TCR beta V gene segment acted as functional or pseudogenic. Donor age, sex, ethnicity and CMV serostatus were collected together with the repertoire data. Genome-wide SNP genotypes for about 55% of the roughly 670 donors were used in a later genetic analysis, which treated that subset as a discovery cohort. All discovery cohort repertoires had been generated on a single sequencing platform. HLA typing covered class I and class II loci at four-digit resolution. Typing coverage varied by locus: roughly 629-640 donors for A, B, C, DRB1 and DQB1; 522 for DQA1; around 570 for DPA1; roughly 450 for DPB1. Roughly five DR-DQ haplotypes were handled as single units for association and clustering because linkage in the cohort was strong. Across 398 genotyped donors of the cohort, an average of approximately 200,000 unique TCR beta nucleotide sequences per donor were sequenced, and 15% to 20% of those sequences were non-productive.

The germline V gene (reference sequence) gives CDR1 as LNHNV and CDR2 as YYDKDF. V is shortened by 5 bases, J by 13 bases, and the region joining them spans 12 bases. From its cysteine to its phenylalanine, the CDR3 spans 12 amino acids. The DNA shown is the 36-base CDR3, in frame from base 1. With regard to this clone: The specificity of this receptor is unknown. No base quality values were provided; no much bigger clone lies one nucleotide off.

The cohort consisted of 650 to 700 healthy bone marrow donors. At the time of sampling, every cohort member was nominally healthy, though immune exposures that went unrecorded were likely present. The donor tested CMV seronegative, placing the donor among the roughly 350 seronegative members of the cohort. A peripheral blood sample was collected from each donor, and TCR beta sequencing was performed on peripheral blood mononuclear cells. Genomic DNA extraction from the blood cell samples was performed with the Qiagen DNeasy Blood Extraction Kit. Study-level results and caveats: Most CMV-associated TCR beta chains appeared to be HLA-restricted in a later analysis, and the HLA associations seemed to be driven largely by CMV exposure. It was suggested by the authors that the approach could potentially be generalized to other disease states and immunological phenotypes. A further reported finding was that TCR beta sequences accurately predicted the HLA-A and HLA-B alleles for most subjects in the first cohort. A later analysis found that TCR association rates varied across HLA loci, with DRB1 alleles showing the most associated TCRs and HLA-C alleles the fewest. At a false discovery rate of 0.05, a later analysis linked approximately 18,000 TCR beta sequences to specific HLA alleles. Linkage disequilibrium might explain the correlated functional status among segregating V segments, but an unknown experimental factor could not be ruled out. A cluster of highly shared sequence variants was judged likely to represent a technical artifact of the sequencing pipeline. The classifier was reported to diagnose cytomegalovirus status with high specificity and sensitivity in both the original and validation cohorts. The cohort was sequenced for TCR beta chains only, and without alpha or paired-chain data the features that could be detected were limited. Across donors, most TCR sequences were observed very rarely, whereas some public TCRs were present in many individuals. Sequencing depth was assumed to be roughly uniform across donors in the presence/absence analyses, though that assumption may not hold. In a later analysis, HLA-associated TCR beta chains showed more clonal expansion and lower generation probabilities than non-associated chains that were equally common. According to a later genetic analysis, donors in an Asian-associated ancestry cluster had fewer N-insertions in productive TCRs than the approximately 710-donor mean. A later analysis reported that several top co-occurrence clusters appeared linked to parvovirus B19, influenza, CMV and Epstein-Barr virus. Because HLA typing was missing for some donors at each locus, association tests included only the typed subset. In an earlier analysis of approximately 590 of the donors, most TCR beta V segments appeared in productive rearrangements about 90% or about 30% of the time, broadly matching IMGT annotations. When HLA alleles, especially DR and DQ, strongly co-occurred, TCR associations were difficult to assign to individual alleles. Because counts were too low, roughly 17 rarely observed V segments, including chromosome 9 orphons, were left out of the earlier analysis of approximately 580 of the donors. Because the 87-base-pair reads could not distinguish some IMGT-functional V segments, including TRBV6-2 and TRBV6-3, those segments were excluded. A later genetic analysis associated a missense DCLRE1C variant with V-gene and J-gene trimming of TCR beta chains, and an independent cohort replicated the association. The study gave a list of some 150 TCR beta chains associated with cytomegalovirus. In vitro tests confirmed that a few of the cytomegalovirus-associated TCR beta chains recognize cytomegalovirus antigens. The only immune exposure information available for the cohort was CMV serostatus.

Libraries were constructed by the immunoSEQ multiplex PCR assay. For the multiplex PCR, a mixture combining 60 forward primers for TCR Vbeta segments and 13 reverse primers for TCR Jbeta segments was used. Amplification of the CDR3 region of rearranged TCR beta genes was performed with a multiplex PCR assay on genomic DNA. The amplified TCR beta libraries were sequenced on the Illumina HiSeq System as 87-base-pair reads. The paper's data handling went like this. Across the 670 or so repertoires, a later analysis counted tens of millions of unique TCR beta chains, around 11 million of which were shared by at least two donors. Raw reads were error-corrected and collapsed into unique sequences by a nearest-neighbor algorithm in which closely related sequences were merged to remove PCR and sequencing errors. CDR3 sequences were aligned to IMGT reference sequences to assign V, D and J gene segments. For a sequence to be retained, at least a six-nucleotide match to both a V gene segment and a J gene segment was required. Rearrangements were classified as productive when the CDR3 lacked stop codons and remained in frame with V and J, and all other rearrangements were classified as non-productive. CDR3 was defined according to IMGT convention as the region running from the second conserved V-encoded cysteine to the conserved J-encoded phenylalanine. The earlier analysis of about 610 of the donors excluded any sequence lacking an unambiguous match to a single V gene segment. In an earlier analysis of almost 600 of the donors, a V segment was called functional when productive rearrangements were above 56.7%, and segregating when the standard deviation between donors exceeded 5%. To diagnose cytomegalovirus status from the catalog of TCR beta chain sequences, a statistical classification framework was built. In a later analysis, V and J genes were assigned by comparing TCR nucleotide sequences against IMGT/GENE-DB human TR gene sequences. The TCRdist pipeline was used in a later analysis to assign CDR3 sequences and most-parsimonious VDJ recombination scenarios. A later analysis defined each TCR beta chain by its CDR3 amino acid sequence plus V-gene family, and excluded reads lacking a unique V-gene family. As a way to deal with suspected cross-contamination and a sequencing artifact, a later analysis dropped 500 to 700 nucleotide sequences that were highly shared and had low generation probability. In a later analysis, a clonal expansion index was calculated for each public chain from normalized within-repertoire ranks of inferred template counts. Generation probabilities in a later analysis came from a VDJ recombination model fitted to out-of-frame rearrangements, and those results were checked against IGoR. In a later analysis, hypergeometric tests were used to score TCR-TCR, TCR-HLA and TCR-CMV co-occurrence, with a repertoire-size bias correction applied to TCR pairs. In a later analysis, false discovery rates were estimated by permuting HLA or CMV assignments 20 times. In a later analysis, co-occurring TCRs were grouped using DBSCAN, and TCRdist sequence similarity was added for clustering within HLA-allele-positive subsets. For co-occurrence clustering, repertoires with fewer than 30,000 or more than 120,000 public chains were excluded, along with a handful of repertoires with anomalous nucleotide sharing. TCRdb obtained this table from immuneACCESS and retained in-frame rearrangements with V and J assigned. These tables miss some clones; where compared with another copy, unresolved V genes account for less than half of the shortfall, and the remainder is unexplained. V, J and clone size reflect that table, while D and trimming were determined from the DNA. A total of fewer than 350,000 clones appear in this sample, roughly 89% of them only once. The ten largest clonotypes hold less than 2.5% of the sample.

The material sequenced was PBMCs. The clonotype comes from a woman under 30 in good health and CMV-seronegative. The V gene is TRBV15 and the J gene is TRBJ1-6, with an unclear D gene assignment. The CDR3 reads CATSPSPGPLHF. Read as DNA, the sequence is TGTGCCACCAGCCCTTCCCCGGGTCCCCTCCACTTT.